What follows is one TCR beta chain and its context. Using its own MiXCR run on the 5' RACE reads, TCRdb lists one record per CDR3 protein. This sample has roughly 64,000 distinct CDR3 sequences, with 22% found just once. The CDR3 consists of 12 residues. Per the germline V gene, CDR1 is DFQATT and CDR2 is SNEGSKA (reference sequence). V was pared by 0 bases and J by 8 bases, with 9 bases between. The genes are TRBV20-1 and TRBJ2-3; tentatively, D is TRBD1 or TRBD2 (5 bases each). Sequencing was performed on memory CD4+ T cells sorted from a lymph node. Specified subset: memory CD4+ T cells, CD4+CD45RO+CD25-. The source of this sequence is a female donor with breast cancer. The CDR3 reads CSARDEGPTQYF. For the CDR3, the DNA is TGCAGTGCTAGAGATGAGGGGCCTACGCAGTATTTT.